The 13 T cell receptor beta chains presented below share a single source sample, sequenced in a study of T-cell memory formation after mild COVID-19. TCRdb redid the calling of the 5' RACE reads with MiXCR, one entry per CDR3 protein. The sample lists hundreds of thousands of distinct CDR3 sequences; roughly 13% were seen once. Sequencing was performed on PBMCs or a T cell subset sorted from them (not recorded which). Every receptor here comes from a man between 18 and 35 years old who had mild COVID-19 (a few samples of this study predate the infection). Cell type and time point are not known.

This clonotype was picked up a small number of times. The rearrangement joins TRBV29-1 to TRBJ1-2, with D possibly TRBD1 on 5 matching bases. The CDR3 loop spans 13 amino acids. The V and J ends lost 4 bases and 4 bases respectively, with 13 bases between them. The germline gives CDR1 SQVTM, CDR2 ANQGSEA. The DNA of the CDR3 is TGCAGCGTTGCATTTGGGGACCGCTATGGCTACACCTTC. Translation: CSVAFGDRYGYTF. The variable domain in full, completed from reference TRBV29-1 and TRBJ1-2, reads SAVISQKPSRDICQRGTSLTIQCQVDSQVTMMFWYRQQPGQSLTLIATANQGSEATYESGFVIDKFPISRPNLTFSTLTVSNMSPEDSSIYLCSVAFGDRYGYTFGSGTRLTVV.

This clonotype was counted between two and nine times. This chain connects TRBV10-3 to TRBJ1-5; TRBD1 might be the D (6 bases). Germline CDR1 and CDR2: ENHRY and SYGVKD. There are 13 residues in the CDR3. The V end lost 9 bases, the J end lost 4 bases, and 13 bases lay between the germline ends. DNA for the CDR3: TGTGCCATACAGGGACACCTAAATCAGCCCCAGCATTTT. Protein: CAIQGHLNQPQHF.

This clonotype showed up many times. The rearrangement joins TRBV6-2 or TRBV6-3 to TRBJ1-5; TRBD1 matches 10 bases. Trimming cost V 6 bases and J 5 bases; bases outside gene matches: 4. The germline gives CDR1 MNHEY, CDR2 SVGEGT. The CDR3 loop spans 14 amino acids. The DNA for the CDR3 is TGTGCCAGCAGCTGGGACAGGGGCCATCAGCCCCAGCATTTT. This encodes CASSWDRGHQPQHF.

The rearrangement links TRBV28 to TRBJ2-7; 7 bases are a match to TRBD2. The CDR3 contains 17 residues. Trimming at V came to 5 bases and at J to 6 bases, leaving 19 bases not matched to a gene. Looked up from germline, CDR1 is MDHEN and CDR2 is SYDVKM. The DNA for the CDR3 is TGTGCCAGCAGTAAGGGGACTATCCGTATCAAAACTCGCGAGCAGTACGTC. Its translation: CASSKGTIRIKTREQYV.

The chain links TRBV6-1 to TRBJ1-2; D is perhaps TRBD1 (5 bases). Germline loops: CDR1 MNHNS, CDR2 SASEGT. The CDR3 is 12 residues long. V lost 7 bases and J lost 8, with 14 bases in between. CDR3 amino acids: CASIRQSEGYTF. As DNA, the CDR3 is TGTGCCAGCATTCGACAGTCCGAGGGCTACACCTTC.

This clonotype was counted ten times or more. Here the CDR3 reads CSDNRVYEQYV. DNA for the CDR3: TGCAGCGATAATCGGGTTTACGAGCAGTACGTC. This sequence joins TRBV29-1 and TRBJ2-7; D is unresolved. CDR1 and CDR2 from the germline V gene are SQVTM and ANQGSEA. Between the trimmed V and J ends, which lost 7 bases and 4 bases, there was a span of 11 bases. The CDR3 covers 11 residues.

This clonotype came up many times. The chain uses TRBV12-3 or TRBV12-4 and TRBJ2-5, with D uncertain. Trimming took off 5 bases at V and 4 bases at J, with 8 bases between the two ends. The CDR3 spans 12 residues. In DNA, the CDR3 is TGTGCCAGCAGTCAATTGGGAGAGACCCAGTACTTC. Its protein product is CASSQLGETQYF.

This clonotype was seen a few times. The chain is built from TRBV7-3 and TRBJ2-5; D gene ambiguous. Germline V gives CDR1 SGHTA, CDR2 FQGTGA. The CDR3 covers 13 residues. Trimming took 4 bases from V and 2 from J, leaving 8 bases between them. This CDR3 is CASSYRRQETQYF. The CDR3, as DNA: TGTGCCAGCAGCTACCGTAGGCAAGAGACCCAGTACTTC. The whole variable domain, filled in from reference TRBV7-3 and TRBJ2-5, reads GAGVSQTPSNKVTEKGKYVELRCDPISGHTALYWYRQSLGQGPEFLIYFQGTGAADDSGLPNDRFFAVRPEGSVSTLKIQRTERGDSAVYLCASSYRRQETQYFGPGTRLLVL.

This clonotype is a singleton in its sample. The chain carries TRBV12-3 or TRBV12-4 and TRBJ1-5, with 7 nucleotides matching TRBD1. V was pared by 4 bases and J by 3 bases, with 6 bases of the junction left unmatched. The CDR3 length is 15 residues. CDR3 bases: TGTGCCAGCAGTTACAGGGGCGAATTCAATCAGCCCCAGCATTTT. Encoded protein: CASSYRGEFNQPQHF.

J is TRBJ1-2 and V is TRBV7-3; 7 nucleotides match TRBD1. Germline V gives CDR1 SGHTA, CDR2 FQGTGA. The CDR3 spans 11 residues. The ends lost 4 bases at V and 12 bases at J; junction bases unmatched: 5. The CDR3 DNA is TGTGCCAGCAGCTATTTTGGGACAGACACCTTC. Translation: CASSYFGTDTF.

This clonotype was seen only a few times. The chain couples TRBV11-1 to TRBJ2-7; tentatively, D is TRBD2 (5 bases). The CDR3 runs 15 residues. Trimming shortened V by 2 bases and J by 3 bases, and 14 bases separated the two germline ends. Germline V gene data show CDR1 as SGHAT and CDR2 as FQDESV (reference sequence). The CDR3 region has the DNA TGTGCCAGCAGCTTACGGGATACTTCAAACTACGAGCAGTACGTC. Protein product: CASSLRDTSNYEQYV.

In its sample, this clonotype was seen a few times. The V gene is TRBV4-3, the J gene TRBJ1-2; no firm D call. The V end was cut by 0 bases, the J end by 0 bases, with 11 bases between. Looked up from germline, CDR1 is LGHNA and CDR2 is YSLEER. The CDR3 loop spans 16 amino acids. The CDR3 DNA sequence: TGCGCCAGCAGCCAAGATTCACACCCAGCTAACTATGGCTACACCTTC. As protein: CASSQDSHPANYGYTF.

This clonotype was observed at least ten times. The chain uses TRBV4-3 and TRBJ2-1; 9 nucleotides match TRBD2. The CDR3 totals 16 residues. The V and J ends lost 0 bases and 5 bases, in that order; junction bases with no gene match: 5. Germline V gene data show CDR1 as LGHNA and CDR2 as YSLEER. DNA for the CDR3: TGCGCCAGCAGCCAAGATAGGGCGGGGGGGCACAATGAGCAGTTCTTC. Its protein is CASSQDRAGGHNEQFF.